These 4 T cell receptor beta chains were all obtained from the same sample, sequenced in a study of T cell responses to AZD1222 COVID-19 vaccine. Sequencing used immunoSEQ multiplex PCR; TCRdb keeps in-frame clones, though not all of them. The data contain around 96,000 clones, roughly 90% of them seen just once; the ten biggest clones take up 2.5% to 3.5%. This specimen was peripheral blood, taken on day 0 of AZD1222 vaccination. The receptors here all came from an adult in good health.

The chain is built from TRBV3-1 (or the pseudogene TRBV3-2) and TRBJ2-7; 7 bases fit TRBD1. In germline, CDR1 is LGHDT, CDR2 YNNKEL (reference sequence). V gave up 4 bases and J gave up 3 bases; unmatched junction bases: 6. CDR3 length: 14 residues. CDR3 sequence: CASSPMTGIYEQYF. CDR3 bases: TGTGCCAGCAGCCCTATGACAGGGATCTACGAGCAGTACTTC.

The CDR3 bases are TGTGCCAGCAGCGTAGGGGGGACCACCTATAATTCACCCCTCCACTTT. Translated, it gives CASSVGGTTYNSPLHF. The chain employs TRBV9 and TRBJ1-6; possibly TRBD1 for D (5 bases). The CDR3 loop spans 16 amino acids. Trimming removed 0 bases from V and 2 bases from J, with 9 bases in between. Per the germline V gene, CDR1 is SGDLS and CDR2 is YYNGEE.

The genes are TRBV6-2 or TRBV6-3 and TRBJ2-1; 13 bases are shared with TRBD2. The germline V gene has CDR1 MNHEY and CDR2 SVGEGT. J was trimmed by 4 bases and V by 5 bases; bases with no gene match: 2. The CDR3 consists of 15 residues. Here the CDR3 reads CASSKTSGGYNEQFF. The CDR3 coding sequence is TGTGCCAGCAGTAAGACTAGCGGGGGGTACAATGAGCAGTTCTTC.

V and J are TRBV28 and TRBJ1-5; D is unresolved. CDR1 and CDR2 from the germline V gene are MDHEN and SYDVKM. CDR3 length equals 14 residues. Between the trimmed V and J ends, which lost 3 bases and 9 bases, there was a span of 15 bases. The CDR3 sequence: CASSFNPIKGPQHF. For the CDR3, the DNA is TGTGCCAGCAGTTTTAATCCCATTAAGGGGCCCCAGCATTTT.